This TCR beta chain is from a study of cytomegalovirus exposure and HLA in healthy donors. Study-wide points: In a later analysis, TCR beta V- and J-gene trimming showed a link to a missense DCLRE1C variant.

In the PCR, 60 Vbeta and 13 Jbeta primers were used. Some clones are missing from TCRdb's copy, which holds only in-frame ones; the method was immunoSEQ multiplex PCR. Of roughly 260,000 clones detected, just under 85% appear once; the ten largest clones hold 2% to 2.5%. CDR3 length: 15 residues. Trimming pared 1 base from V and 1 base from J, leaving 10 bases between. CDR1 MGHRA and CDR2 YSYEKL come from the germline V gene. A remark on this clone: Its antigen is as yet unknown.

This sequence originates from a woman in her forties in good health and CMV-seropositive. J is TRBJ2-5 and V is TRBV4-1; perhaps TRBD1 as D (5 bases). Sequenced: PBMCs. CDR3 region: CASSQGGGAQETQYF. CDR3 bases: TGCGCCAGCAGCCAAGGGGGCGGAGCCCAAGAGACCCAGTACTTC.